This T cell receptor beta chain was obtained from a study of monozygotic twins with inflammatory bowel disease. Points from the study as a whole: Researchers report that IBD patients shared fewer clonotypes with others than healthy twins, especially amid disease activity. Healthy co-twins had higher TCRbeta inverse Simpson diversity than their IBD twins. Discordant twins showed the same repertoire similarity as concordant twins, possibly from limited power.

Germline CDR1 and CDR2: LNHNV and YYDKDF (reference sequence). This CDR3 has 14 residues. TCRdb reprocessed the 5' RACE reads, with one entry per CDR3 protein and no DNA. The repertoire table contains approximately 120,000 distinct CDR3 sequences. Details on this clonotype: What it binds is not known.

This chain joins TRBV15 and TRBJ2-4; TCRdb's D call of TRBD1 is untestable without DNA. The material sequenced was blood. The TCR sequence derives from a human donor with ulcerative colitis or Crohn's disease, or a healthy co-twin of an affected twin (not recorded which). The CDR3 protein is CATADRARENIQYF.